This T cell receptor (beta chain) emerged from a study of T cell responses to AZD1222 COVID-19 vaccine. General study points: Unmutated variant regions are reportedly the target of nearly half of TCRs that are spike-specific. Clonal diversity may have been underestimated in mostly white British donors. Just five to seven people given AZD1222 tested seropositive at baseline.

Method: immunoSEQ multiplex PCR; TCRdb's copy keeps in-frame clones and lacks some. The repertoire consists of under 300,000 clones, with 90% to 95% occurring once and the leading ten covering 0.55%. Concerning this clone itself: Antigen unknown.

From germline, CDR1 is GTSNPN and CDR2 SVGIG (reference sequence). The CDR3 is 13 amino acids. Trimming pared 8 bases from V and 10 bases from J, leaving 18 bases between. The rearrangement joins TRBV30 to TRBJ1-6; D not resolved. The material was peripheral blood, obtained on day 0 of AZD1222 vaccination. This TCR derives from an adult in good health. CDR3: CASHAAFGSPLHF. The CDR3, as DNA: TGTGCCAGCCACGCGGCTTTCGGATCACCCCTCCACTTT.